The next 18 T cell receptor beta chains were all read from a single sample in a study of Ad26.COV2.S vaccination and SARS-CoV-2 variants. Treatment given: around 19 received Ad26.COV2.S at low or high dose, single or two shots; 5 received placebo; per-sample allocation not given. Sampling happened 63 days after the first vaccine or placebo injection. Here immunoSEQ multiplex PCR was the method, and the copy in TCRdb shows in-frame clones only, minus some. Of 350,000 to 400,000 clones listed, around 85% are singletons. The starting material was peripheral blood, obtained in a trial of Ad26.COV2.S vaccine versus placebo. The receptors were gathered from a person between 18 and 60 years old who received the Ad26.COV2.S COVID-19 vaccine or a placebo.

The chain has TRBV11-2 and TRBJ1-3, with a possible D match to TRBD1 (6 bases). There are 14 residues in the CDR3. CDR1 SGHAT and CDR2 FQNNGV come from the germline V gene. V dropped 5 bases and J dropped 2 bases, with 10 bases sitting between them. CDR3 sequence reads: CASSIGTTGNTIYF. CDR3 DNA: TGTGCCAGCAGCATTGGGACAACTGGAAACACCATATATTTT.

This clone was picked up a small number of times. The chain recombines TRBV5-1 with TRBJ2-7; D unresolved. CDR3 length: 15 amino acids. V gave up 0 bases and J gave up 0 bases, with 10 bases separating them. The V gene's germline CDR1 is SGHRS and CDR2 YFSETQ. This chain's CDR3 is CASSLGQARSYEQYF. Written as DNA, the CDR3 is TGCGCCAGCAGCTTGGGGCAGGCCCGCTCCTACGAGCAGTACTTC.

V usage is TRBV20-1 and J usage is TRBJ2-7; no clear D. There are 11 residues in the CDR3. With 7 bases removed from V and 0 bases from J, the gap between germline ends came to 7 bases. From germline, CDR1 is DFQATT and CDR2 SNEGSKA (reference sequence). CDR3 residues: CSGRSSYEQYF. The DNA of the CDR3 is TGCAGTGGGCGGTCCTCCTACGAGCAGTACTTC.

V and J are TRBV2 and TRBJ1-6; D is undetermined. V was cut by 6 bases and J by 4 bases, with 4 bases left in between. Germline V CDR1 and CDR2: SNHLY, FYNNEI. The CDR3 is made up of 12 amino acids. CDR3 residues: CASRGYNSPLHF. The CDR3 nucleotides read TGTGCCAGCAGGGGTTATAATTCACCCCTCCACTTT.

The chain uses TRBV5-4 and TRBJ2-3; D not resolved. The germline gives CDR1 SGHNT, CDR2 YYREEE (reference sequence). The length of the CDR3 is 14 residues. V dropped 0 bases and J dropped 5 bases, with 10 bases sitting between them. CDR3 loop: CASSLDPGRDTQYF. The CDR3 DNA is TGTGCCAGCAGCTTGGACCCTGGTAGAGATACGCAGTATTTT.

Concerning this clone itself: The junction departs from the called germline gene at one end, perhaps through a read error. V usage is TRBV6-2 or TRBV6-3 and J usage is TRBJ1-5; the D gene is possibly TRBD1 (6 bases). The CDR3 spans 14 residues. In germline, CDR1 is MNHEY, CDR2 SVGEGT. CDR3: CASSFWGRKQPQHF. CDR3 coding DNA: TGTGCCAGCAGTTTTTGGGGGCGCAAACAGCCCCAGCATTTT.

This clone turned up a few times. Here the CDR3 reads CASSQGPPGRGYGYTF. The CDR3 bases are TGTGCCAGCAGCCAAGGTCCACCGGGGAGAGGCTATGGCTACACCTTC. The rearrangement joins TRBV3-1 (or the pseudogene TRBV3-2) to TRBJ1-2; D is undetermined. This CDR3 spans 16 amino acids. V shed 1 base and J shed 4 bases, with 16 bases lying between them. Germline assignment: CDR1 LGHDT and CDR2 YNNKEL (reference sequence).

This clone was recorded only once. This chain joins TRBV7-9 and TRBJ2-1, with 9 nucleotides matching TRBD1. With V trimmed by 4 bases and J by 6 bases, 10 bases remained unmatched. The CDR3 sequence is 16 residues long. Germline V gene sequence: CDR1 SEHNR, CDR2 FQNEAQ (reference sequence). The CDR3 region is CASSSEGQGVSNEQFF. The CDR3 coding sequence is TGTGCCAGCAGCTCCGAGGGACAGGGTGTCTCCAATGAGCAGTTCTTC.

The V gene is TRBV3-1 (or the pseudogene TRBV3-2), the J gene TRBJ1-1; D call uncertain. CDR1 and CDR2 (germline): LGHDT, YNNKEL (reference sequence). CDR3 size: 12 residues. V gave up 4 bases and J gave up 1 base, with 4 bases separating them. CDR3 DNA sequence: TGTGCCAGCAGCCTAAAGAACACTGAAGCTTTCTTT. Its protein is CASSLKNTEAFF.

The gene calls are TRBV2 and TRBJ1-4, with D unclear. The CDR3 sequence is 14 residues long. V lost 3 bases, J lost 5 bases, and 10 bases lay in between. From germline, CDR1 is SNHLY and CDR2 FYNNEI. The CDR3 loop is CASSEYRRNEKLFF. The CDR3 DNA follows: TGTGCCAGCAGTGAGTATAGGAGGAATGAAAAACTGTTTTTT.

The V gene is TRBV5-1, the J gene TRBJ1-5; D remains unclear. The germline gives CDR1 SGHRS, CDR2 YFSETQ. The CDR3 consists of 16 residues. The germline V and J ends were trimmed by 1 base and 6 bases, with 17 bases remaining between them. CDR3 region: CASSLSPAFEGQPQHF. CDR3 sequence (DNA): TGCGCCAGCAGCTTGTCCCCGGCCTTTGAAGGTCAGCCCCAGCATTTT.

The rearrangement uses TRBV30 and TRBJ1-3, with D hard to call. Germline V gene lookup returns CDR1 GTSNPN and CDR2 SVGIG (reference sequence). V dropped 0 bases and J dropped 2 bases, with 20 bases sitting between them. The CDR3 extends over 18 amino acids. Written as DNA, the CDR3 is TGTGCCTGGAGTGTACGAGGACCGGGCCAAAGGCCTGGAAACACCATATATTTT. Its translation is CAWSVRGPGQRPGNTIYF.

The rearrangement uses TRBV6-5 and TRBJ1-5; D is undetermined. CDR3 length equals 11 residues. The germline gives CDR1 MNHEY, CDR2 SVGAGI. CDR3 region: CASVDNQPQHF. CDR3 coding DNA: TGTGCGAGCGTGGACAATCAGCCCCAGCATTTT.

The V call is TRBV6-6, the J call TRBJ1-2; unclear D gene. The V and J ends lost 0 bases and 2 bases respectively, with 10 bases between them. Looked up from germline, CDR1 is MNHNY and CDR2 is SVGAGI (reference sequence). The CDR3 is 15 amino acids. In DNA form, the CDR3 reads TGTGCCAGCAGTTACTCAACATTGAGCAACTATGGCTACACCTTC. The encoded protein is CASSYSTLSNYGYTF.

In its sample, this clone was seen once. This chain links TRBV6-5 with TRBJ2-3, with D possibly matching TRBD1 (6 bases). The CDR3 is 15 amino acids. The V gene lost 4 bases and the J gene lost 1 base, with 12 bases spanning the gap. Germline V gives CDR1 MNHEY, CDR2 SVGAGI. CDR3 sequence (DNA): TGTGCCAGCAGTTCTAGGGGGTGGGGCACAGATACGCAGTATTTT. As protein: CASSSRGWGTDTQYF.

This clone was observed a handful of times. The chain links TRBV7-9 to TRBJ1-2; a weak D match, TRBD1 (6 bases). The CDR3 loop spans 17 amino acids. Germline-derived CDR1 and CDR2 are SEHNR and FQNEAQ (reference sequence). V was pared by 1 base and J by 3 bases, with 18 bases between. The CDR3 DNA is TGTGCCAGCAGCTTAGGAACCACGGGGGCCCGGGACTATGGCTACACCTTC. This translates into CASSLGTTGARDYGYTF. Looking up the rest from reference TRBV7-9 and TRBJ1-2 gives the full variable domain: DTGVSQNPRHKITKRGQNVTFRCDPISEHNRLYWYRQTLGQGPEFLTYFQNEAQLEKSRLLSDRFSAERPKGSFSTLEIQRTEQGDSAMYLCASSLGTTGARDYGYTFGSGTRLTVV.

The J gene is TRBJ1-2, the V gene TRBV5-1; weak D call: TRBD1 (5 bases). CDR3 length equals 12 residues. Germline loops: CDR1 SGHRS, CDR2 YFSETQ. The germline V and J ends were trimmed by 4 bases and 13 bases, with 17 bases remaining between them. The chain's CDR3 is CASSPTTAGLTF. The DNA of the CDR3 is TGCGCCAGCAGCCCCACGACAGCGGGTCTCACCTTC.

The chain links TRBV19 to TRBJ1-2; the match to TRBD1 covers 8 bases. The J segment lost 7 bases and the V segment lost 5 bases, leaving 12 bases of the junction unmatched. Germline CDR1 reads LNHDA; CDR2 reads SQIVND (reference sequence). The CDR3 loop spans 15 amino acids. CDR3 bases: TGTGCCAGTAGTTTCGGGGGACAGGTGCTTCGTGGCTACACCTTC. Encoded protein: CASSFGGQVLRGYTF.